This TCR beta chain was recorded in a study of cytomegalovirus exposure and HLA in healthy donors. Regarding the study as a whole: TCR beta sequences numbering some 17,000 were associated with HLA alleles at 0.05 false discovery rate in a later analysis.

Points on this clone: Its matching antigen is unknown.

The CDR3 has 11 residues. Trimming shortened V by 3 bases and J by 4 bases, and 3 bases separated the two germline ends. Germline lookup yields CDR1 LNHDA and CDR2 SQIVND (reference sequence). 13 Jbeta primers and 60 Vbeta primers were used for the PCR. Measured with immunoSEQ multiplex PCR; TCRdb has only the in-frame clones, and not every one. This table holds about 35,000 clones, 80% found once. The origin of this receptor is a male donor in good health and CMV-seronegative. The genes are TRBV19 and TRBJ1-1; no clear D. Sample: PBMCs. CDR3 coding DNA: TGTGCCAGTAGTATCCTCACTGAAGCTTTCTTT. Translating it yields CASSILTEAFF. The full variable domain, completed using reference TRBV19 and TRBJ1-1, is DGGITQSPKYLFRKEGQNVTLSCEQNLNHDAMYWYRQDPGQGLRLIYYSQIVNDFQKGDIAEGYSVSREKKESFPLTVTSAQKNPTAFYLCASSILTEAFFGQGTRLTVV.